The 20 T cell receptor beta chains presented below share a single source sample, sequenced in a study of blood T cells in healthy people across ages. Alongside a J-beta primer mix, a sample-barcoded 5' primer served in a second PCR lasting about 7 to 12 cycles. TCRdb reprocessed the 5' RACE reads with MiXCR, giving one entry per CDR3 protein. Here the sample spans approximately 830,000 distinct CDR3 sequences, 62% being singletons. Sequencing was performed on blood. The receptors stem from a man under 40 in good health.

The CDR3 is CASSLRLASTDTQYF. The CDR3 DNA reads as TGTGCCAGCAGCCTGAGACTGGCTAGCACAGATACGCAGTATTTT. This chain uses TRBV7-3 with TRBJ2-3; D is ambiguous. The germline gives CDR1 SGHTA, CDR2 FQGTGA. Trimming removed 5 bases at V and 0 bases at J, with 12 bases between. The CDR3 contains 15 residues.

On this clonotype: The junction departs from germline at one end; a sequencing error may be responsible. In DNA, the CDR3 is TGTGCCTGGAGTCCCCAGCTTCCATACAAATTTAACTATGACTACACCTTC. This codes for CAWSPQLPYKFNYDYTF. This rearrangement joins TRBV30 to TRBJ1-2, with D uncertain. This CDR3 is 17 amino acids long. Germline CDR1 is GTSNPN and CDR2 is SVGIG (reference sequence).

The chain couples TRBV29-1 to TRBJ2-5; 8 bases are shared with TRBD2. This CDR3 contains 16 residues. Germline V CDR1 and CDR2: SQVTM, ANQGSEA. J gave up 2 bases and V 5 bases, and 13 bases lay outside the gene matches. The CDR3 is CSVQHRWAGGQETQYF. The CDR3 nucleotides read TGCAGCGTTCAGCACCGTTGGGCGGGGGGACAAGAGACCCAGTACTTC. The variable domain in full, completed from reference TRBV29-1 and TRBJ2-5, reads SAVISQKPSRDICQRGTSLTIQCQVDSQVTMMFWYRQQPGQSLTLIATANQGSEATYESGFVIDKFPISRPNLTFSTLTVSNMSPEDSSIYLCSVQHRWAGGQETQYFGPGTRLLVL.

The rearrangement links TRBV7-2 to TRBJ1-2, with 10 positions matching TRBD1. Germline values: CDR1 SGHTA, CDR2 FQGNSA. V shed 5 bases, J shed 6 bases, and the junction held 12 bases outside the gene matches. This CDR3 contains 16 residues. In DNA form, the CDR3 reads TGTGCCAGCAGCCTCCGGGACAGGGGCGCTCGGGATGGCTACACCTTC. Residues: CASSLRDRGARDGYTF. The full variable domain, in which reference TRBV7-2 and TRBJ1-2 provide the parts outside the CDR3, is GAGVSQSPSNKVTEKGKDVELRCDPISGHTALYWYRQSLGQGLEFLIYFQGNSAPDKSGLPSDRFSAERTGGSVSTLTIQRTQQEDSAVYLCASSLRDRGARDGYTFGSGTRLTVV.

This clonotype was detected a few times. This chain connects TRBV7-2 to TRBJ1-2; D may be TRBD1 (5 bases). Trimming removed 6 bases from V and 3 bases from J, with 11 bases in between. The CDR3 has 13 amino acids. CDR1 and CDR2 (germline): SGHTA, FQGNSA. CDR3 in amino acids: CASSPVGDYGYTF. In DNA form, the CDR3 reads TGTGCCAGCAGTCCGGTGGGGGACTATGGCTACACCTTC.

The chain employs TRBV7-8 and TRBJ1-5; TRBD1 aligns across 7 bases. The CDR3 covers 16 residues. V lost 0 bases, J lost 3 bases, and 5 bases stayed unmatched. Germline assignment: CDR1 SGHVS and CDR2 FQNEAQ. The CDR3 sequence is CASSLATGQINQPQHF. The CDR3 nucleotides are TGTGCCAGCAGCTTAGCGACGGGACAGATCAATCAGCCCCAGCATTTT.

The chain couples TRBV12-3 or TRBV12-4 to TRBJ2-5; D is tentatively TRBD1 or TRBD2 (5 bases each). This CDR3 has 14 residues. Trimming pared 4 bases from V and 2 bases from J, leaving 11 bases between. DNA for the CDR3: TGTGCCAGCAGTTCCTCCGGGACGCAAGAGACCCAGTACTTC. Translation: CASSSSGTQETQYF.

This clonotype appeared a few times. The V and J genes are TRBV27 and TRBJ2-1; 9 bases line up with TRBD1. Germline CDR1 and CDR2: MNHEY and SMNVEV (reference sequence). The CDR3 runs 15 residues. The V segment lost 3 bases and the J segment 9 bases; nucleotides outside the gene matches: 9. The chain's CDR3 is CASSFASGTGIEQFF. The CDR3 region has the DNA TGTGCCAGCAGTTTTGCTTCCGGGACAGGGATTGAGCAGTTCTTC.

The chain has TRBV5-5 and TRBJ2-5; D is undetermined. The CDR3 spans 14 residues. V lost 0 bases, J lost 4 bases, and 10 bases lay in between. CDR1 and CDR2 from the germline V gene are SGHKS and YYEKEE (reference sequence). The CDR3 loop reads CASSLARHRETQYF. The CDR3 DNA sequence: TGTGCCAGCAGCTTGGCGAGGCATCGAGAGACCCAGTACTTC.

A single count supports this clonotype. The V call is TRBV9, the J call TRBJ2-2; D not certain. Per germline, CDR1 SGDLS and CDR2 YYNGEE. CDR3 length: 16 amino acids. V gave up 0 bases and J gave up 0 bases, with 9 bases separating them. For the CDR3, the DNA is TGTGCCAGCAGCGTAGGGGCTACCCCGAACACCGGGGAGCTGTTTTTT. This sequence encodes CASSVGATPNTGELFF.

The chain recombines TRBV29-1 with TRBJ2-1, with no clear D. In germline, CDR1 is SQVTM, CDR2 ANQGSEA. There are 10 residues in the CDR3. Trimming pared 5 bases from V and 8 bases from J, leaving 7 bases between. For the CDR3, the DNA is TGCAGCGTTCGGTTATATGAGCAGTTCTTC. Protein product: CSVRLYEQFF.

The V call is TRBV7-2, the J call TRBJ1-2; D call uncertain. The V and J ends lost 1 base and 12 bases respectively, with 18 bases between them. The CDR3 covers 14 residues. CDR1 and CDR2 (germline): SGHTA, FQGNSA. The CDR3 sequence: CASSLGRSDRAHTF. The CDR3 DNA follows: TGTGCCAGCAGCTTAGGGCGGTCAGATAGAGCTCACACCTTC.

This clonotype was detected a few times. This chain links TRBV12-3 or TRBV12-4 with TRBJ2-7; tentatively, D is TRBD1 or TRBD2 (5 bases each). This CDR3 comprises 15 residues. With 6 bases removed from V and 3 bases from J, the gap between germline ends came to 18 bases. The CDR3 coding sequence is TGTGCCAGCAGCCCAGTACGGGGCACAGGCTACGAGCAGTACTTC. This encodes CASSPVRGTGYEQYF.

This clonotype was observed a single time. A clone one base away is much larger, so this may be a read error. Written as DNA, the CDR3 is TGTGCCAGCAGTGAAAGTCCGTTCTATGGCTACACCTTC. As protein: CASSESPFYGYTF. The chain is built from TRBV25-1 and TRBJ1-2; D call uncertain. This CDR3 is built from 13 residues. In germline, CDR1 is MGHDK, CDR2 SYGVNS. The ends were cut back, 2 bases at V and 4 bases at J, with 8 bases in the middle.

The DNA for the CDR3 is TGTGCCAGCAGTTTCTCCGGGACTAGGGGCCAGCCCCAGCATTTT. This gives the protein CASSFSGTRGQPQHF. The chain carries TRBV28 and TRBJ1-5; the D gene is possibly TRBD1 (5 bases). The germline CDR1 and CDR2 sequences are MDHEN and SYDVKM. This CDR3 has 15 amino acids. Trimming took off 3 bases at V and 7 bases at J, with 16 bases between the two ends.

J is TRBJ2-5 and V is TRBV20-1; D unresolved. The closer fit of TRBJ2-7 to the DNA end suggests the J call may be wrong. Per the germline V gene, CDR1 is DFQATT and CDR2 is SNEGSKA (reference sequence). The CDR3 contains 13 residues. The CDR3 region is CSAGNRVLYEQYF. CDR3 DNA sequence: TGCAGTGCGGGAAACCGGGTGCTATACGAGCAGTACTTC.

The chain combines TRBV6-2 or TRBV6-3 with TRBJ1-4; D not certain. The V gene's germline CDR1 is MNHEY and CDR2 SVGEGT. V lost 7 bases to trimming and J lost 8 bases, with 11 bases between them. The CDR3 is 12 amino acids. The CDR3 protein is CASTRVGEKLFF. CDR3 nucleotides: TGTGCCAGCACCCGTGTTGGAGAAAAACTGTTTTTT.

This sequence joins TRBV5-1 and TRBJ1-5; no firm D call. The CDR3 has 15 amino acids. Germline-derived CDR1 and CDR2 are SGHRS and YFSETQ. The V gene lost 0 bases and the J gene lost 1 base, with 8 bases spanning the gap. Written as DNA, the CDR3 is TGCGCCAGCAGCTTGGAGGGTTTCAGCAATCAGCCCCAGCATTTT. Protein product: CASSLEGFSNQPQHF.

This clonotype was seen more than once but under ten times. The chain links TRBV29-1 to TRBJ2-1, with D possibly matching TRBD1 (6 bases). The V gene's germline CDR1 is SQVTM and CDR2 ANQGSEA. V lost 4 bases and J lost 7, with 14 bases in between. The CDR3 is 13 amino acids. The DNA for the CDR3 is TGCAGCGTTGGAAGGGGACACTCAAATGAGCAGTTCTTC. Protein product: CSVGRGHSNEQFF.

This clonotype occurred a few times. The chain recombines TRBV28 with TRBJ1-5; no definite D call. From germline, CDR1 is MDHEN and CDR2 SYDVKM. V gave up 5 bases and J gave up 7 bases, with 12 bases separating them. There are 13 residues in the CDR3. The CDR3, as DNA: TGTGCCAGCAGTGTAGAAGGGCAACAGCCCCAGCATTTT. Residues: CASSVEGQQPQHF.